This is a list of T cell receptor beta chains from one sample in a study of T-cell reconstitution after alpha-beta-depleted transplantation in children. TCRdb passed the PCR reads through MiXCR, listing each CDR3 protein once. The repertoire holds about 980,000 distinct CDR3 sequences, about 26% seen once, with roughly 28% in the top ten. The input for sequencing was PBMCs, mostly from graft donor cells, taken 360 days after TCRalphabeta/CD19-depleted stem cell transplant. These TCRs come from a boy in the first two years of life who had a stem cell transplant for SCID, so the T cells may come from the graft donor. Both conserved end residues are part of each CDR3. A D gene is named only where the DNA matches it firmly. Expanded clones are given a class, and other clones once, few, many or no size at all.

J: TRBJ2-1
V: TRBV18
D: -
size: few
CDR3: CASSPYRTGTLYNEQFF
DNA: TGTGCCAGCTCACCATATCGCACAGGGACCCTTTACAATGAGCAGTTCTTC

J: TRBJ1-4
V: TRBV28
D: -
size: -
CDR3: CASISPLRGFNEKLFF
DNA: TGTGCCAGCATCTCCCCCCTGAGGGGCTTTAATGAAAAACTGTTTTTT

J: TRBJ2-7
V: TRBV2
D: -
size: -
CDR3: CASSIARIRNYEQYF
DNA: TGTGCCAGCAGCATAGCTAGGATACGCAACTACGAGCAGTACTTC

J: TRBJ2-1
V: TRBV7-9
D: -
size: few
CDR3: CASSPGHRYNEQFF
DNA: TGTGCCAGCAGCCCGGGGCATAGGTACAATGAGCAGTTCTTC

J: TRBJ1-1
V: TRBV5-1
D: -
size: many
CDR3: CASRSGNTEAFF
DNA: TGCGCCAGCAGAAGTGGGAACACTGAAGCTTTCTTT

J: TRBJ1-5
V: TRBV7-2
D: -
size: -
CDR3: CASSPQTGQNQPQHF
DNA: TGTGCCAGCAGCCCTCAGACAGGACAGAATCAGCCCCAGCATTTT

J: TRBJ2-5
V: TRBV5-1
D: TRBD2
size: -
CDR3: CASSLAGPETQYF
DNA: TGCGCCAGCAGCTTAGCGGGGCCAGAGACCCAGTACTTC

J: TRBJ2-2
V: TRBV12-3/TRBV12-4
D: -
size: -
CDR3: CASSSYTGNTGELFF
DNA: TGTGCCAGCAGTTCCTACACAGGGAACACCGGGGAGCTGTTTTTT

J: TRBJ2-4
V: TRBV27
D: -
size: -
CDR3: CASSLVSAGKNIQYF
DNA: TGTGCCAGCAGTTTAGTTAGCGCTGGTAAAAACATTCAGTACTTC

J: TRBJ2-2
V: TRBV5-1
D: TRBD2
size: -
CDR3: CASSLDGGANTGELFF
DNA: TGCGCCAGCAGCTTGGATGGGGGGGCGAACACCGGGGAGCTGTTTTTT

J: TRBJ1-1
V: TRBV6-1
D: -
size: -
CDR3: CASSDSWTEAFF
DNA: TGTGCCAGCAGTGACAGTTGGACTGAAGCTTTCTTT

J: TRBJ1-2
V: TRBV12-3/TRBV12-4
D: -
size: -
CDR3: CASSPVGEGNYGYTF
DNA: TGTGCCAGCAGTCCCGTGGGGGAGGGGAACTATGGCTACACCTTC

J: TRBJ1-5
V: TRBV12-5
D: -
size: -
CDR3: CASGLLGKGDQPQHF
DNA: TGTGCTAGTGGTTTGCTGGGGAAAGGGGATCAGCCCCAGCATTTT

J: TRBJ1-4
V: TRBV5-1
D: -
size: -
CDR3: CASSLSGWTNEKLFF
DNA: TGCGCCAGCAGTCTTAGCGGCTGGACTAATGAAAAACTGTTTTTT

J: TRBJ2-3
V: TRBV20-1
D: -
size: -
CDR3: CSAHLRNPGTDTQYF
DNA: TGCAGTGCTCACCTACGGAATCCCGGCACAGATACGCAGTATTTT

J: TRBJ2-5
V: TRBV7-2
D: TRBD2
size: -
CDR3: CASRVYGREETQYF
DNA: TGTGCCAGCAGAGTGTATGGGAGGGAAGAGACCCAGTACTTC

J: TRBJ1-4
V: TRBV4-2
D: -
size: -
CDR3: CASRKDGNEKLFF
DNA: TGTGCCAGCAGGAAGGACGGGAATGAAAAACTGTTTTTT

J: TRBJ1-5
V: TRBV24-1
D: -
size: -
CDR3: CATSDLLSGQGSYSNQPQHF
DNA: TGTGCCACCAGTGATTTGTTGTCGGGACAAGGCTCCTATAGCAATCAGCCCCAGCATTTT

J: TRBJ2-3
V: TRBV2
D: TRBD2
size: once
CDR3: CASSDLAGALTDTQYF
DNA: TGTGCCAGCAGTGACCTAGCGGGGGCGCTTACAGATACGCAGTATTTT

J: TRBJ2-7
V: TRBV11-2
D: -
size: -
CDR3: CASSLYPHGARDFYEQYF
DNA: TGTGCCAGCAGCTTATATCCCCATGGTGCCCGCGACTTCTACGAGCAGTACTTC

J: TRBJ2-1
V: TRBV12-3/TRBV12-4
D: -
size: few
CDR3: CASGSGVAPTNYNEQFF
DNA: TGTGCCAGCGGGTCCGGCGTGGCCCCGACGAACTACAATGAGCAGTTCTTC

J: TRBJ1-2
V: TRBV25-1
D: -
size: -
CDR3: CASSREADGYTF
DNA: TGTGCCAGCAGCAGGGAGGCCGATGGCTACACCTTC

J: TRBJ2-1
V: TRBV6-6
D: -
size: many
CDR3: CASSYWGYDEQFF
DNA: TGTGCCAGCAGTTACTGGGGCTACGATGAGCAGTTCTTC

J: TRBJ2-7
V: TRBV7-2
D: -
size: -
CDR3: CASSLADSGLRGTYEQYF
DNA: TGTGCCAGCAGCTTAGCGGACAGCGGCCTACGGGGTACCTACGAGCAGTACTTC

J: TRBJ2-1
V: TRBV7-3
D: -
size: -
CDR3: CASSLSTTLYNEQFF
DNA: TGTGCCAGCAGCTTAAGTACTACCCTCTACAATGAGCAGTTCTTC

J: TRBJ1-1
V: TRBV29-1
D: -
size: few
CDR3: CSVHKGLHLWNSEAFF
DNA: TGCAGCGTTCATAAGGGGTTACACCTGTGGAACAGTGAAGCTTTCTTT

J: TRBJ1-3
V: TRBV13
D: -
size: -
CDR3: CASSPVWETGNTIYF
DNA: TGTGCCAGCAGCCCCGTCTGGGAGACTGGAAACACCATATATTTT

J: TRBJ2-1
V: TRBV29-1
D: TRBD2
size: few
CDR3: CSVQGSGGSNEQFF
DNA: TGCAGCGTCCAGGGGAGCGGGGGTTCCAATGAGCAGTTCTTC

J: TRBJ2-7
V: TRBV20-1
D: -
size: few
CDR3: CSASRGQSYEQYF
DNA: TGCAGTGCTAGTCGCGGACAGTCCTACGAGCAGTACTTC

J: TRBJ2-3
V: TRBV6-5
D: -
size: -
CDR3: CASSYGLRTDTQYF
DNA: TGTGCCAGCAGTTACGGCCTTCGCACAGATACGCAGTATTTT

J: TRBJ2-7
V: TRBV30
D: -
size: -
CDR3: CAWMVLAPYEQYF
DNA: TGTGCCTGGATGGTCCTAGCCCCCTACGAGCAGTACTTC

J: TRBJ2-2
V: TRBV12-3/TRBV12-4
D: TRBD2
size: few
CDR3: CASSPKRGRNTGELFF
DNA: TGTGCCAGCAGCCCTAAGCGGGGGAGGAACACCGGGGAGCTGTTTTTT

J: TRBJ1-2
V: TRBV10-3
D: TRBD1
size: few
CDR3: CAARGPTVRGYTF
DNA: TGTGCCGCTAGGGGGCCTACCGTGAGGGGCTACACCTTC

J: TRBJ2-7
V: TRBV7-9
D: -
size: few
CDR3: CASSLVSPGAYEQYF
DNA: TGTGCCAGCAGCTTAGTGTCACCGGGAGCCTACGAGCAGTACTTC

J: TRBJ2-5
V: TRBV27
D: TRBD1
size: -
CDR3: CASSLTGGAVGETQYF
DNA: TGTGCCAGCAGTCTGACAGGGGGCGCCGTCGGGGAGACCCAGTACTTC

J: TRBJ2-1
V: TRBV10-3
D: -
size: few
CDR3: CAIRQDLNEQFF
DNA: TGTGCCATCAGACAGGACCTTAATGAGCAGTTCTTC

J: TRBJ2-1
V: TRBV10-3
D: TRBD2
size: -
CDR3: CAINAGGTPYNEQFF
DNA: TGTGCCATCAATGCGGGGGGCACCCCATACAATGAGCAGTTCTTC

J: TRBJ2-7
V: TRBV21-1
D: -
size: -
CDR3: CASSKPGSSYEQYF
DNA: TGTGCCAGCAGCAAGCCCGGGAGCTCCTACGAGCAGTACTTC

J: TRBJ1-5
V: TRBV4-1
D: -
size: -
CDR3: CASSQRILSNQPQHF
DNA: TGCGCCAGCAGCCAACGGATTCTTAGCAATCAGCCCCAGCATTTT

J: TRBJ2-7
V: TRBV28
D: TRBD2
size: -
CDR3: CASIPSGGAYEQYF
DNA: TGTGCCAGCATCCCTAGCGGGGGGGCCTACGAGCAGTACTTC

J: TRBJ2-7
V: TRBV6-5
D: TRBD1
size: -
CDR3: CASSSGTVGYEQYF
DNA: TGTGCCAGCAGTTCCGGGACAGTGGGCTACGAGCAGTACTTC

J: TRBJ2-5
V: TRBV20-1
D: TRBD1
size: -
CDR3: CSGLWDSQETQYF
DNA: TGCAGCGGACTTTGGGACAGCCAAGAGACCCAGTACTTC

J: TRBJ2-7
V: TRBV29-1
D: -
size: -
CDR3: CSVAVSPYEQYF
DNA: TGCAGCGTCGCAGTTAGCCCCTACGAGCAGTACTTC

J: TRBJ2-1
V: TRBV20-1
D: -
size: -
CDR3: CSARPGPAYNEQFF
DNA: TGCAGTGCTAGACCGGGGCCTGCCTACAATGAGCAGTTCTTC

J: TRBJ1-1
V: TRBV20-1
D: -
size: few
CDR3: CSARVVLNTEAFF
DNA: TGCAGTGCTAGAGTAGTCTTGAACACTGAAGCTTTCTTT

J: TRBJ1-1
V: TRBV29-1
D: -
size: few
CDR3: CSVEGALNTEAFF
DNA: TGCAGCGTTGAAGGGGCGCTGAACACTGAAGCTTTCTTT

J: TRBJ1-5
V: TRBV15
D: -
size: -
CDR3: CATSSHITGSGNQPQHF
DNA: TGTGCCACCAGCAGCCATATAACAGGGTCGGGCAATCAGCCCCAGCATTTT

J: TRBJ2-3
V: TRBV3-1
D: TRBD2
size: few
CDR3: CASSQRNGGAGDTQYF
DNA: TGTGCCAGCAGCCAACGCAACGGGGGGGCGGGAGATACGCAGTATTTT

J: TRBJ2-6
V: TRBV24-1
D: -
size: -
CDR3: CATSAEGKSSGANVLTF
DNA: TGTGCCACCAGTGCCGAAGGAAAGAGCTCTGGGGCCAACGTCCTGACTTTC

J: TRBJ2-2
V: TRBV2
D: -
size: few
CDR3: CASKYWDTGTGELFF
DNA: TGTGCCAGCAAATACTGGGACACAGGGACCGGGGAGCTGTTTTTT

J: TRBJ1-1
V: TRBV4-1
D: -
size: few
CDR3: CASSLRDTNTEAFF
DNA: TGCGCCAGCAGCCTCAGGGACACGAACACTGAAGCTTTCTTT

J: TRBJ1-1
V: TRBV20-1
D: -
size: -
CDR3: CSARDMWGGTMKTEAFF
DNA: TGCAGTGCTAGAGATATGTGGGGGGGAACAATGAAGACTGAAGCTTTCTTT

J: TRBJ1-5
V: TRBV20-1
D: -
size: few
CDR3: CSASGPTSNQPQHF
DNA: TGCAGTGCTAGTGGGCCGACTAGCAATCAGCCCCAGCATTTT

J: TRBJ2-7
V: TRBV7-6
D: TRBD1
size: -
CDR3: CASSLGDRVGSYEQYF
DNA: TGTGCCAGCAGCTTAGGCGACAGGGTCGGTTCATACGAGCAGTACTTC